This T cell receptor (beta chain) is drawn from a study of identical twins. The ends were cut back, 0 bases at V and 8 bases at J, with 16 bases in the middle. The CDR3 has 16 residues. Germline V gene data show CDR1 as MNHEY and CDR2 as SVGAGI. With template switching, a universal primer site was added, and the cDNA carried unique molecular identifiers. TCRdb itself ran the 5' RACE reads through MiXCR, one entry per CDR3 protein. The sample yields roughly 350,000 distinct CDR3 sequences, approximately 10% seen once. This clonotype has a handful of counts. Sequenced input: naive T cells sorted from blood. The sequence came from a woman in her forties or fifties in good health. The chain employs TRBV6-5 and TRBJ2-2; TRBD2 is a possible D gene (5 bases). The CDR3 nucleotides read TGTGCCAGCAGTTACTCGAGGGCGCAGCGTCGAGGGGAGCTGTTTTTT. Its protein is CASSYSRAQRRGELFF.